This is a list of T cell receptor beta chains from one sample in a study of PD-L1 blockade in urothelial cancer. Some clones are missing from TCRdb's copy, which holds only in-frame ones; the method was immunoSEQ multiplex PCR. The sample shows around 120,000 clones, around 89% of them seen only once. This material consisted of PBMCs, taken around atezolizumab (anti-PD-L1) treatment. These receptors were taken from a man in his 60s with urothelial cancer. Both conserved end residues are trimmed from each CDR3. D genes are given only for firm matches.

d_call v_call cdr3_aa
NA TRBV5-6 ASSTDSPPHEQY
NA TRBV5-1 ASSLDIQAPQH
NA TRBV18 ASSPPLESSYNEQF
TRBD2 TRBV11-3 ASSSSAGGYQETQY
TRBD1 TRBV19 ASSMGTATNEKLF
TRBD2 TRBV13 ASSLRLAQETQY
NA TRBV27 ASSLGTPAYEQY
NA TRBV19 ASNPISRAATGNTIY
NA TRBV6-1 ASTEGSVSYNEQF
NA TRBV25-1 ASSPPGGGTDTQY